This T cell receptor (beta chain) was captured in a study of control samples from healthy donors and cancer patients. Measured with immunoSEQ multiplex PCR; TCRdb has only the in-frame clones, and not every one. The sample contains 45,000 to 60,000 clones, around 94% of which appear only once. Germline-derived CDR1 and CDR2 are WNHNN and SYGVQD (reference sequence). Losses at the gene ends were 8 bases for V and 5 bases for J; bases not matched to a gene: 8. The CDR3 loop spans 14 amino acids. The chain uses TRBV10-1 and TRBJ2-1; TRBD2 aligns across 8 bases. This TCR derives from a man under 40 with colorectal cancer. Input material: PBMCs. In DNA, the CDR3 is TGCGCCAGCCCCCCCGGGGGGGGAGACAATGAGCAGTTCTTC. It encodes CASPPGGGDNEQFF.